This TCR beta chain derives from a study of T cell changes during pregnancy in multiple sclerosis. J was trimmed by 15 bases and V by 2 bases; bases with no gene match: 18. CDR3 length: 16 amino acids. Germline CDR1 and CDR2: ENHRY and SYGVKD. Here immunoSEQ multiplex PCR was the method, and the copy in TCRdb shows in-frame clones only, minus some. The table lists around 80,000 clones, roughly 94% of them singletons. The gene calls are TRBV10-3 and TRBJ2-1; 8 bases agree with TRBD2. This clonotype originated in a female donor with multiple sclerosis, enrolled in a pregnancy study. Sequenced material: peripheral blood, taken before pregnancy. CDR3 amino acids: CAISERGLAGFTGGFF. DNA for the CDR3: TGTGCCATCAGTGAGAGGGGCTTAGCGGGGTTCACAGGTGGGTTCTTC.